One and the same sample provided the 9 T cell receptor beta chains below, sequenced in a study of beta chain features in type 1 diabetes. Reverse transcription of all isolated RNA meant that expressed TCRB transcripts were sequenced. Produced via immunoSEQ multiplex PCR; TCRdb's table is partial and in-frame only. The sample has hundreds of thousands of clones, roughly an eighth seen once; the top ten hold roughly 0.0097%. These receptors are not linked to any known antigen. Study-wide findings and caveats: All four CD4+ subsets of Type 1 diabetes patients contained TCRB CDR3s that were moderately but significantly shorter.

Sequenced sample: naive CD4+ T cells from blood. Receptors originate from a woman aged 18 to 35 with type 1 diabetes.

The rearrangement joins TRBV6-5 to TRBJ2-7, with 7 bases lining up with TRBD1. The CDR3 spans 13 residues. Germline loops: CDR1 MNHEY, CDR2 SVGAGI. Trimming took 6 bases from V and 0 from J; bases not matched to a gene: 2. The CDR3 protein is CASRRTGSYEQYF. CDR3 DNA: TGTGCCAGCAGGAGGACAGGCTCCTACGAGCAGTACTTC.

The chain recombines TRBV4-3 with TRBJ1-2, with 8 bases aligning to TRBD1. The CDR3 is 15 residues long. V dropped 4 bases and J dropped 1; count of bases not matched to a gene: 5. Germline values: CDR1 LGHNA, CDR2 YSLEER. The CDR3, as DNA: TGCGCCAGCAGCCTTATGGGACAGGTTAACTATGGCTACACCTTC. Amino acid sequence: CASSLMGQVNYGYTF.

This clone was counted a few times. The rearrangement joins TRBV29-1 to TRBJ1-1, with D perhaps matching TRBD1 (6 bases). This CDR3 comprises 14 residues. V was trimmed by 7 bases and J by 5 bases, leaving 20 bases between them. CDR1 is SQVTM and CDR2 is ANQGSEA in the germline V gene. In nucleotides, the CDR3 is TGCAGCGGATCTAAGGGGGGGGTCGGGACTGAAGCTTTCTTT. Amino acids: CSGSKGGVGTEAFF.

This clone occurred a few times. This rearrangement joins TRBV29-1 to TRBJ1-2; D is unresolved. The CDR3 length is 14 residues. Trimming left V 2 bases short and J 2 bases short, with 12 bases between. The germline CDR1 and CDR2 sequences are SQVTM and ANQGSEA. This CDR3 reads CSVELAGWNYGYTF. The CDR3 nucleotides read TGCAGCGTTGAACTAGCAGGCTGGAACTATGGCTACACCTTC.

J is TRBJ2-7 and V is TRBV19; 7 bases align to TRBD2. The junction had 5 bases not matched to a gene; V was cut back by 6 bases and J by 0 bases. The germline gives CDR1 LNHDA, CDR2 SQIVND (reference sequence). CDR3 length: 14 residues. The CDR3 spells CASRGSGLSYEQYF. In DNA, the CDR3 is TGTGCCAGTAGGGGTAGCGGGCTCTCCTACGAGCAGTACTTC.

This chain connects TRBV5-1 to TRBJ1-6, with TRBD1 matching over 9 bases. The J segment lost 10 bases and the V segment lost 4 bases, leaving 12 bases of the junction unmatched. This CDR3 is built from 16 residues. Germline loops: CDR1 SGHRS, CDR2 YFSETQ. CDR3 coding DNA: TGCGCCAGCAGCCCACCCACCGGGACAGGGAAATCACCCCTCCACTTT. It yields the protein CASSPPTGTGKSPLHF.

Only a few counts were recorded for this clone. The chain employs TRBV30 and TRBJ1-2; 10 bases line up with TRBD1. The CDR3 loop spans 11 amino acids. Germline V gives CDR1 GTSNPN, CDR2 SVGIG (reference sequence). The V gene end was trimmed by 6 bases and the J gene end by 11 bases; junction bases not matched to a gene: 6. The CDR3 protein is CACRTGGSYTF. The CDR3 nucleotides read TGTGCCTGCCGGACAGGGGGATCGTACACCTTC.

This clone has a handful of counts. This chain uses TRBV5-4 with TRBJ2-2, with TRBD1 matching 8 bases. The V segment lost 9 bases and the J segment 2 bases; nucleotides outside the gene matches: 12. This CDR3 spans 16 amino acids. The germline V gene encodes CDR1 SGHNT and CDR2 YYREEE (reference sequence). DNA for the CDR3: TGTGCCACCGGAGGTCGGGGACAGGCCAACACCGGGGAGCTGTTTTTT. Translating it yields CATGGRGQANTGELFF.

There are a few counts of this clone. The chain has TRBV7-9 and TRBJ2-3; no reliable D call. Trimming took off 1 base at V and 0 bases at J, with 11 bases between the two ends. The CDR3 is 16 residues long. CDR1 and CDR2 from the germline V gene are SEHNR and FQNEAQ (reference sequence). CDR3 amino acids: CASSLGSYMSTDTQYF. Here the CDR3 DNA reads TGTGCCAGCAGCTTAGGTAGCTACATGAGCACAGATACGCAGTATTTT.